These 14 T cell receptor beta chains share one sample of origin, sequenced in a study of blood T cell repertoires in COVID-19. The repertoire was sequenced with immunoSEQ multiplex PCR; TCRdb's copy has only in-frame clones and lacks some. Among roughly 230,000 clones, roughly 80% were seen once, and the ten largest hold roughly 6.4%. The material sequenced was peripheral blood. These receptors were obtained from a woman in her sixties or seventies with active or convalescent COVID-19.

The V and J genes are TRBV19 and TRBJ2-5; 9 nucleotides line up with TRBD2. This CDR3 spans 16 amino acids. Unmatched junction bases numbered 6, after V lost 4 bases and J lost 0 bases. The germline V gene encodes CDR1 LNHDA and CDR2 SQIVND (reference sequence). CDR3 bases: TGTGCCAGTAGTACCCCTAGCGGGGAATACCAAGAGACCCAGTACTTC. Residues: CASSTPSGEYQETQYF.

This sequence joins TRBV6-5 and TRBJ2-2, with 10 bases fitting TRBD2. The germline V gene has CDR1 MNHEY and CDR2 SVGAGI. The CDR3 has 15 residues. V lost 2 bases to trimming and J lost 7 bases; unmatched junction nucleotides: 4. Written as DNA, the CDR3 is TGTGCCAGCAGTTACCTAGGACTAGCGGACGGGGAGCTGTTTTTT. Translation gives CASSYLGLADGELFF.

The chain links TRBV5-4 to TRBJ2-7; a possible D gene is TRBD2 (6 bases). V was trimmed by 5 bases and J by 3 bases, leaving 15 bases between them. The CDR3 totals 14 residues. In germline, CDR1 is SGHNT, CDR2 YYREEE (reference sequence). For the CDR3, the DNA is TGTGCCAGCAGTCTTCCGGGGGAAGGCTACGAGCAGTACTTC. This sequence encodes CASSLPGEGYEQYF.

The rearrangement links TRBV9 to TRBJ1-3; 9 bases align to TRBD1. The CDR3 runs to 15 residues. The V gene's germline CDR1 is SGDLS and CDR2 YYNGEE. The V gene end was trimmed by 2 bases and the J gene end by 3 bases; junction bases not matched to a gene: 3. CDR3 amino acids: CASSVRDRDGNTIYF. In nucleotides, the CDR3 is TGTGCCAGCAGCGTGAGGGACAGGGATGGAAACACCATATATTTT.

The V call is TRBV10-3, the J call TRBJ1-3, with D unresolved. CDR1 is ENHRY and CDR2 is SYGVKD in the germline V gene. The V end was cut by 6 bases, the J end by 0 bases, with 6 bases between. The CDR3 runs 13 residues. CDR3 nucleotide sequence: TGTGCCATCAGGCCGAGCTCTGGAAACACCATATATTTT. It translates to CAIRPSSGNTIYF.

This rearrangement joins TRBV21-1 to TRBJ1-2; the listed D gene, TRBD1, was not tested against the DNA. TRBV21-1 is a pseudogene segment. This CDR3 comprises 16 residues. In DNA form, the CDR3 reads TGTGCCAGCAGCAAAGCTTTGACAGTTAGAAATTATGGCTACACCTTC. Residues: CASSKALTVRNYGYTF.

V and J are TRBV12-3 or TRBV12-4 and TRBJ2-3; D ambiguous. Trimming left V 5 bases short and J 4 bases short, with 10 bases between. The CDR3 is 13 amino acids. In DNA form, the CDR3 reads TGTGCCAGCAGTAAAAGTCCAGCAGATACGCAGTATTTT. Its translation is CASSKSPADTQYF.

This chain's CDR3 is CASSLRGTGDGYTF. CDR3 in DNA: TGTGCCAGCAGTTTACGCGGGACAGGGGATGGCTACACCTTC. V is TRBV28 and J is TRBJ1-2; 10 positions agree with TRBD1. Trimming cost V 2 bases and J 6 bases; bases outside gene matches: 3. This CDR3 region has 14 residues. Germline CDR1 reads MDHEN; CDR2 reads SYDVKM.

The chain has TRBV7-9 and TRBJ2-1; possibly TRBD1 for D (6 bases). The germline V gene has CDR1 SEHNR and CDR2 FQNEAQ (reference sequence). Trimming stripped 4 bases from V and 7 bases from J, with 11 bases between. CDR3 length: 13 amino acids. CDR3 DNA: TGTGCCAGCAGCTACCTCGGGACAAATGAGCAGTTCTTC. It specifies CASSYLGTNEQFF.

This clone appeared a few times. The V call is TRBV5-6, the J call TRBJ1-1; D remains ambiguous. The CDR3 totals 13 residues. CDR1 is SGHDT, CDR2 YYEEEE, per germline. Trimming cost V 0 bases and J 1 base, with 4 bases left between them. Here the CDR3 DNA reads TGTGCCAGCAGCTTGGACAAGAACACTGAAGCTTTCTTT. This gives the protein CASSLDKNTEAFF.

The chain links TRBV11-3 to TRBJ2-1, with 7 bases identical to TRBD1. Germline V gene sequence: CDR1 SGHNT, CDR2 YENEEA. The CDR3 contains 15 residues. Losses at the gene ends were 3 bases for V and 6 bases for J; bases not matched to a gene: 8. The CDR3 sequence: CASSLVGQFANEQFF. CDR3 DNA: TGTGCCAGCAGCTTGGTGGGACAGTTCGCCAATGAGCAGTTCTTC.

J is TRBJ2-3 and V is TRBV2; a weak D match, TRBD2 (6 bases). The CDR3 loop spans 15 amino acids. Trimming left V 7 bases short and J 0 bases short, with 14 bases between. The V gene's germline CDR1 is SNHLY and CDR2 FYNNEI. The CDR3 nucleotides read TGTGCCAGCAACCTCCGACTAGGGAGCACAGATACGCAGTATTTT. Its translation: CASNLRLGSTDTQYF.

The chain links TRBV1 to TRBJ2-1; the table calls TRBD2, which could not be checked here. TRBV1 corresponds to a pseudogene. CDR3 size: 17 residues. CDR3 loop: CTSSQDLPGLYYNEQFF. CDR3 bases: TGCACCAGCAGCCAAGATCTCCCGGGACTCTACTACAATGAGCAGTTCTTC.

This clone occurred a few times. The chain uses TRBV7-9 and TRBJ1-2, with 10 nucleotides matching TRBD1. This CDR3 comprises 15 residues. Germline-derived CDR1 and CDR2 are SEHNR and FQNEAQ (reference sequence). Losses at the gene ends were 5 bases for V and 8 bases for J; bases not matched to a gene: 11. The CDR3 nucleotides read TGTGCCAGCAGCCCCAGCGGGACAGGGGCTCAGGGCTACACCTTC. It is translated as CASSPSGTGAQGYTF.